This record covers a single T cell receptor (beta chain). The antigen it recognizes is unknown. No base quality information exists; no much larger clone differs at one position. These data come from a study (dated by TCRdb to 2013 to 2016). Context from the whole study: The study set out to test whether tumor-infiltrating Tregs in breast cancer get recruited from blood Tregs or are instead converted in situ from other CD4+ T cell subsets.

The Miltenyi Naive CD4+ T Cell Isolation kit was used to purify naive CD4+ T cells, and Tregs were depleted with CD25 microbeads. Tregs, naive and memory CD4+ T cells from tumor, blood and ipsilateral draining lymph nodes of a few breast cancer patients underwent full-length TCR alpha and beta sequencing. Tumor tissue, along with lymph nodes from ipsilateral axillary dissection, was perfused with PBS, minced, and then digested using collagenase I and hyaluronidase. FACS confirmed that the sorted cell populations were more than 90% pure. Here is what the overall study found, with its caveats: The TCR alpha and beta sequences of tumor-infiltrating Tregs showed the greatest overlap with tumor naive CD4+ T cells, followed by blood naive CD4+ T cells. The validation in the larger cohort was limited to a single TCR beta V-J rearrangement instead of whole repertoires. In terms of TCR gene usage, tumor memory CD4+ T cells clustered together with blood and lymph node memory CD4+ cells, as well as with lymph node naive CD4+ cells.

The germline V gene provides CDR1 SNHLY and CDR2 FYNNEI. A distance of 17 bases separates the germline ends of V and J, which lose 6 bases and 4 bases respectively. The CDR3 runs 15 residues from the cysteine to the phenylalanine. Of the read, only the CDR3 DNA is kept; its 45 bases are in frame from base 1. Full-length TCR variable regions were amplified by 5' RACE PCR with constant-region reverse primers, and semi-nested PCR with Nested Universal Primer A was subsequently performed. The ReliaPrep RNA Cell Miniprep System was used to extract total RNA, which was then reverse transcribed into 5'RACE-ready cDNA with the SMARTer RACE 5'/3' Kit. Full-length TCR alpha and beta libraries were barcoded with multiplex adaptors and sequenced on an Illumina MiSeq. The paper's data handling went like this. For each of nine subset-tissue groups, sequencing data from the five patients were combined, and the groups were compared by unsupervised clustering of TCR gene usage. The Morisita-Horn index was used to calculate repertoire similarity, with shared sequences weighted by how much each contributed to each repertoire. TCRdb passed the public sequencing reads through fastp at Q25 and MiXCR, retaining productive beta sequences. Every distinct CDR3 protein forms one entry, paired with its most common genes and DNA. The V and J calls come from TCRdb's annotation, not from the publication. This sample holds about 53,000 distinct CDR3 sequences; almost 25% were observed only once. Of the sample, 3% to 4% falls within the top ten clones.

The clonotype comes from a female donor with breast cancer. Sequenced input: tumor-infiltrating naive CD4+ T cells sorted from the breast tumor. The sample's cell subset or site label, decoded: naive CD4+ T cells, CD4+CD45RA+CD25-. The rearranged chain carries TRBV2 and TRBJ2-3, with TRBD2 as a weak D call on 7 bases. CDR3 protein: CASRPYGGGADTQYF. The sequence in DNA is TGTGCCAGCAGGCCCTACGGCGGGGGCGCAGATACGCAGTATTTT.